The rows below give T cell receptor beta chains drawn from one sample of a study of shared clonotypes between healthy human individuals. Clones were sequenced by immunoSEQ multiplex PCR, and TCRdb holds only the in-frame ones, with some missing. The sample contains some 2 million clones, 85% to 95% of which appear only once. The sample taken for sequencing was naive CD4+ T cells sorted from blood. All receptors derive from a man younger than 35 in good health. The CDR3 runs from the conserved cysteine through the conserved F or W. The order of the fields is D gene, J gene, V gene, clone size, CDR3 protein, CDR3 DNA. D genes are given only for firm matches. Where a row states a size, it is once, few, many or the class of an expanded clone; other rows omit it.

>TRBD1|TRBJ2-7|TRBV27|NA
CASSPIYTGTVKEQYF
TGTGCCAGCAGTCCTATCTACACCGGGACAGTTAAGGAGCAGTACTTC
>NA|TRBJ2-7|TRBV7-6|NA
CASSPGNMGSYEQYF
TGTGCCAGCAGCCCCGGGAATATGGGGTCCTACGAGCAGTACTTC
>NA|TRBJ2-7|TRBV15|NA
CATSRNPSGGIDAEQYF
TGTGCCACCAGCAGAAACCCCTCTGGGGGGATTGATGCCGAGCAGTACTTC
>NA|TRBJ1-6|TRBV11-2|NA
CASSSDLDSNSPLHF
TGTGCCAGCAGCTCCGATTTGGACAGTAATTCACCCCTCCACTTT
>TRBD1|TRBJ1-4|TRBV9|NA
CASSARQGLGEKLFF
TGTGCCAGCAGCGCCAGACAGGGTTTGGGCGAAAAACTGTTTTTT
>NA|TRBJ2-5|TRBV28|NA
CASSLHKIDRPDQETQYF
TGTGCCAGCAGTCTTCACAAAATCGACAGGCCGGATCAAGAGACCCAGTACTTC
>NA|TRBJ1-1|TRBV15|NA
CATSLVNTEAFF
TGTGCCACCAGCCTGGTGAACACTGAAGCTTTCTTT
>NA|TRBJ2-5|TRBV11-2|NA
CASSFFVGGQQYF
TGTGCCAGCAGCTTTTTCGTTGGAGGTCAACAGTACTTC
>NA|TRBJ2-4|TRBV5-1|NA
CASSLAAGSKNIQYF
TGCGCCAGCAGCTTGGCCGCGGGGTCCAAAAACATTCAGTACTTC
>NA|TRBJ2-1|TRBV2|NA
CASSLEGWNEQFF
TGTGCCAGCAGCTTGGAGGGTTGGAATGAGCAGTTCTTC
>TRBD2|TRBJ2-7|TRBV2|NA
CASSQLAGLNYEQYF
TGTGCCAGCAGCCAACTAGCGGGGCTTAATTACGAGCAGTACTTC
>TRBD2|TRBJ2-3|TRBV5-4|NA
CASSLTSGNTDTQYF
TGTGCCAGCAGCCTGACTAGCGGGAACACAGATACGCAGTATTTT
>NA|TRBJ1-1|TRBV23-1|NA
CASSQREVNTEAFF
TGCGCCAGCAGTCAAAGGGAGGTGAACACTGAAGCTTTCTTT
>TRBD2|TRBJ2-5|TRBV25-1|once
CASSLSGSGKTQYF
TGTGCCAGCAGTCTTAGCGGGAGCGGGAAGACCCAGTACTTC
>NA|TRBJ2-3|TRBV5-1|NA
CASSLGPWGDTQYF
TGCGCCAGCAGCTTAGGACCGTGGGGAGATACGCAGTATTTT
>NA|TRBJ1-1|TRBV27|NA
CASSATRHGEAFF
TGTGCCAGCAGTGCGACCCGACATGGTGAAGCTTTCTTT
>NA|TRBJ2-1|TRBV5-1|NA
CASSPGGGRYNEQFF
TGCGCCAGCAGCCCCGGGGGCGGGAGATACAATGAGCAGTTCTTC
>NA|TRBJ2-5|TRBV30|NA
CAWSVWGALQETQYF
TGTGCCTGGAGTGTCTGGGGGGCTCTCCAAGAGACCCAGTACTTC
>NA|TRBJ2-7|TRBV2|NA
CASSPFSSYEQYF
TGTGCCAGCAGCCCATTTTCCTCCTACGAGCAGTACTTC
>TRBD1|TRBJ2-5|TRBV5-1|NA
CASSYQLTGAQETQYF
TGCGCCAGCAGCTACCAACTGACAGGGGCGCAAGAGACCCAGTACTTC
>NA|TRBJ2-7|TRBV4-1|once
CASSQVGALEAGEQYF
TGCGCCAGCAGCCAAGTGGGAGCCCTAGAGGCCGGCGAGCAGTACTTC
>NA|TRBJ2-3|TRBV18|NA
CASSPYGTLIYTDTQYF
TGTGCCAGCTCACCGTATGGGACGCTGATCTACACAGATACGCAGTATTTT
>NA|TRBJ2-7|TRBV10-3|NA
CAISLDPSYEQYF
TGTGCCATCAGCCTGGATCCCTCCTACGAGCAGTACTTC
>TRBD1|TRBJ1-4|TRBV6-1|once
CASSEAEGAANEKLFF
TGTGCCAGCAGTGAAGCGGAGGGGGCCGCGAATGAAAAACTGTTTTTT
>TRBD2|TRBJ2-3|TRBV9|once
CASSVLAGFSTDTQYF
TGTGCCAGCAGCGTGCTAGCGGGGTTTAGCACAGATACGCAGTATTTT
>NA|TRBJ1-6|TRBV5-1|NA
CASSLVGTSSYNSPLHF
TGCGCCAGCAGCTTGGTCGGGACAAGCTCCTATAATTCACCCCTCCACTTT
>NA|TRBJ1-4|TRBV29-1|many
CSVAPGTTNEKLFF
TGCAGCGTTGCGCCCGGAACAACTAATGAAAAACTGTTTTTT
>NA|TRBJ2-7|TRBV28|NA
CASSVKGGAGPSSYEQYF
TGTGCCAGCAGTGTCAAGGGGGGGGCGGGCCCGAGCTCCTACGAGCAGTACTTC
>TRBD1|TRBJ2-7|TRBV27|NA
CASRGQSRYEQYF
TGTGCCAGTAGGGGGCAATCTCGATACGAGCAGTACTTC
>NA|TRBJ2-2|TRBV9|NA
CASSVESNTGELFF
TGTGCCAGCAGCGTAGAATCGAACACCGGGGAGCTGTTTTTT
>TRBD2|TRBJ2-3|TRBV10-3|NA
CAISEHSGERTDTQYF
TGTGCCATCAGTGAGCATAGCGGGGAGCGGACAGATACGCAGTATTTT
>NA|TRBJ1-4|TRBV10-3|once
CAISESGTNEKLFF
TGTGCCATCAGTGAGTCAGGGACTAATGAAAAACTGTTTTTT
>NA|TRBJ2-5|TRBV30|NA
CAWSSASGETQYF
TGTGCCTGGAGTTCAGCGAGCGGAGAGACCCAGTACTTC
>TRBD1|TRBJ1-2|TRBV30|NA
CAWSVQGAVLGGYTF
TGTGCCTGGAGTGTACAGGGGGCAGTCCTAGGTGGCTACACCTTC
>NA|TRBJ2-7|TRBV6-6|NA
CASRYGEVNEQYF
TGTGCCAGCAGGTACGGAGAGGTCAACGAGCAGTACTTC